This is a list of T cell receptor beta chains from one sample in a study of blood T cell repertoires in COVID-19. Only in-frame clones appear in the TCRdb table, and some are missing; sequencing was by immunoSEQ multiplex PCR. The sample consists of 250,000 to 350,000 clones, around 89% of them appearing once. Sequenced sample: peripheral blood. Receptors were obtained from a man aged 25 to 45 with acute or convalescent COVID-19. The CDR3 runs from the conserved cysteine through the conserved F or W. A D gene is named only where the DNA matches it firmly. Clone size appears in some rows only: once, few, many, or a class for an expanded clone.

len: 14; abundance: -; d_gene: TRBD1; j_gene: TRBJ2-2; v_gene: TRBV19; CDR3nt: TGTGCCAGCATCGACAGGGCAAACACCGGGGAGCTGTTTTTT; CDR3aa: CASIDRANTGELFF
len: 15; abundance: -; d_gene: -; j_gene: TRBJ2-2; v_gene: TRBV5-1; CDR3nt: TGCGCCAGCAGGTGGGAACTAGGGGGCACCGGGGAGCTGTTTTTT; CDR3aa: CASRWELGGTGELFF
len: 16; abundance: -; d_gene: -; j_gene: TRBJ1-5; v_gene: TRBV28; CDR3nt: TGTGCCAGCTACTTCCACGGGACACCTGGTCGTCGGCCCCAGCATTTT; CDR3aa: CASYFHGTPGRRPQHF
len: 16; abundance: -; d_gene: -; j_gene: TRBJ1-4; v_gene: TRBV5-1; CDR3nt: TGCGCCAGCAGCCCGGTGGGGGGGGCGACTAATGAAAAACTGTTTTTT; CDR3aa: CASSPVGGATNEKLFF
len: 18; abundance: -; d_gene: TRBD2; j_gene: TRBJ2-7; v_gene: TRBV5-6; CDR3nt: TGTGCCAGCAGCTTCGGACTAGCGGGCCGGCTTAGCTCCTACGAGCAGTACTTC; CDR3aa: CASSFGLAGRLSSYEQYF
len: 15; abundance: -; d_gene: -; j_gene: TRBJ2-7; v_gene: TRBV7-8; CDR3nt: TGTGCCAGCAGCCGAGGACAGCCCGGAGCCTACGAGCAGTACTTC; CDR3aa: CASSRGQPGAYEQYF
len: 15; abundance: -; d_gene: -; j_gene: TRBJ2-3; v_gene: TRBV9; CDR3nt: TGTGCCAGCAGCCCCCGGGGAGACGGCACAGATACGCAGTATTTT; CDR3aa: CASSPRGDGTDTQYF
len: 16; abundance: -; d_gene: -; j_gene: TRBJ2-1; v_gene: TRBV6-5; CDR3nt: TGTGCCAGCAGTTACTCGTCGTCCGGCGGCCAGAATGAGCAGTTCTTC; CDR3aa: CASSYSSSGGQNEQFF
len: 15; abundance: -; d_gene: TRBD2; j_gene: TRBJ2-1; v_gene: TRBV28; CDR3nt: TGTGCCAGCAGTTTAGCGGGAGATGGCGACAATGAGCAGTTCTTC; CDR3aa: CASSLAGDGDNEQFF
len: 15; abundance: -; d_gene: -; j_gene: TRBJ2-3; v_gene: TRBV9; CDR3nt: TGTGCCAGCAGCGTAGGGGACTCCAGCACAGATACGCAGTATTTT; CDR3aa: CASSVGDSSTDTQYF
len: 16; abundance: -; d_gene: TRBD1; j_gene: TRBJ1-1; v_gene: TRBV18; CDR3nt: TGTGCCAGCTCACCGACAGGGTTCTTGTCTGACACTGAAGCTTTCTTT; CDR3aa: CASSPTGFLSDTEAFF
len: 15; abundance: -; d_gene: -; j_gene: TRBJ2-7; v_gene: TRBV18; CDR3nt: TGTGCCAGCTCAACCTCTGGGGGGGCCACTTCCGAGCAGTACTTC; CDR3aa: CASSTSGGATSEQYF
len: 15; abundance: few; d_gene: -; j_gene: TRBJ1-2; v_gene: TRBV7-9; CDR3nt: TGTGCCAGCGGACAAAACGACAGGCCCAACTATGGCTACACCTTC; CDR3aa: CASGQNDRPNYGYTF
len: 12; abundance: -; d_gene: -; j_gene: TRBJ1-1; v_gene: TRBV12-3/TRBV12-4; CDR3nt: TGTGCCAGCAGTTCACTGACAGACCGCGCTTTCTTT; CDR3aa: CASSSLTDRAFF
len: 13; abundance: -; d_gene: -; j_gene: TRBJ2-3; v_gene: TRBV28; CDR3nt: TGCCAAGACGGGGGGCGGGTCTTAGATACGCAGTATTTT; CDR3aa: CQDGGRVLDTQYF
len: 15; abundance: -; d_gene: -; j_gene: TRBJ1-1; v_gene: TRBV3-1/TRBV3-2; CDR3nt: TGTGCCAGCAGCCAAGGCAGACGGAGAAACACTGAAGCTTTCTTT; CDR3aa: CASSQGRRRNTEAFF
len: 16; abundance: -; d_gene: -; j_gene: TRBJ2-7; v_gene: TRBV10-3; CDR3nt: TGTGCCATCAGTGAGTCGTCGATGCAGGGGGGCGACGAGCAGTACTTC; CDR3aa: CAISESSMQGGDEQYF
len: 14; abundance: -; d_gene: -; j_gene: TRBJ1-1; v_gene: TRBV28; CDR3nt: TGTGCCAGCACCCGGGGGGGGGCGGGTGCTGAAGCTTTCTTT; CDR3aa: CASTRGGAGAEAFF
len: 16; abundance: -; d_gene: -; j_gene: TRBJ2-7; v_gene: TRBV28; CDR3nt: TGTGCCAGCAGTTCCCCTCGGGGGGCAGGAACCTACGAGCAGTACTTC; CDR3aa: CASSSPRGAGTYEQYF
len: 12; abundance: -; d_gene: -; j_gene: TRBJ1-1; v_gene: TRBV18; CDR3nt: TGTGCCAGCTCATCCCCGGACACTGAAGCTTTCTTT; CDR3aa: CASSSPDTEAFF
len: 16; abundance: -; d_gene: -; j_gene: TRBJ1-1; v_gene: TRBV6-1; CDR3nt: TGTGCCAGCAGTGGAGACAGAAGACTCATGAACACTGAAGCTTTCTTT; CDR3aa: CASSGDRRLMNTEAFF
len: 13; abundance: -; d_gene: TRBD1; j_gene: TRBJ2-7; v_gene: TRBV6-5; CDR3nt: TGTGCCAGCAGTTACTCACAGGGGCAGGAGCAGTACTTC; CDR3aa: CASSYSQGQEQYF
len: 14; abundance: -; d_gene: -; j_gene: TRBJ1-2; v_gene: TRBV6-5; CDR3nt: TGTGCCAGCAGGAGGGAGATAGCTAACTATGGCTACACCTTC; CDR3aa: CASRREIANYGYTF
len: 13; abundance: -; d_gene: -; j_gene: TRBJ1-1; v_gene: TRBV2; CDR3nt: TGTGCCAGCAGGGGGGGGACCCTTGGGGAAGCTTTCTTT; CDR3aa: CASRGGTLGEAFF
len: 16; abundance: -; d_gene: TRBD1; j_gene: TRBJ1-3; v_gene: TRBV7-2; CDR3nt: TGTGCCAGCAGCCCCGGGACAGTGGGTCTGGGAAACACCATATATTTT; CDR3aa: CASSPGTVGLGNTIYF
len: 17; abundance: -; d_gene: TRBD1; j_gene: TRBJ1-4; v_gene: TRBV30; CDR3nt: TGTGCCTGGAGTGTACCGAAGGACAGGGGAGGCCCAGAAAAACTGTTTTTT; CDR3aa: CAWSVPKDRGGPEKLFF
len: 17; abundance: -; d_gene: TRBD2; j_gene: TRBJ2-7; v_gene: TRBV5-4; CDR3nt: TGTGCCAGCAGCCGGGGGACTAGCGGGAGTTTGTCGCCCGAGCAGTACTTC; CDR3aa: CASSRGTSGSLSPEQYF
len: 16; abundance: -; d_gene: TRBD2; j_gene: TRBJ2-3; v_gene: TRBV27; CDR3nt: TGTGCCAGCAGTTTACGGGCTAGCGGCCGCACAGATACGCAGTATTTT; CDR3aa: CASSLRASGRTDTQYF